A single sample gave rise to the 25 T cell receptor beta chains below, sequenced in a study of CD8 T cells in ankylosing spondylitis. TCRdb independently ran MiXCR on the 5' RACE reads; one entry per CDR3 protein. The sample has some 30,000 distinct CDR3 sequences; 12% to 15% are singletons. The sequencing input was blood. The receptors stem from a male donor with ankylosing spondylitis or in good health (not recorded which).

V is TRBV9 and J is TRBJ2-3; D remains unclear. The CDR3 contains 14 residues. Looked up from germline, CDR1 is SGDLS and CDR2 is YYNGEE. V was pared by 0 bases and J by 6 bases, with 11 bases between. For the CDR3, the DNA is TGTGCCAGCAGCGTAGTCGGGCCCACGGATACGCAGTATTTT. It translates to CASSVVGPTDTQYF.

In its sample, this clonotype was seen a few times. This chain joins TRBV12-3 or TRBV12-4 and TRBJ2-3, with TRBD1 matching over 7 bases. The CDR3 length is 12 residues. V trimming: 5 bases; J trimming: 6 bases; junction bases outside the gene matches: 2. CDR3: CASSGQADTQYF. The CDR3, as DNA: TGTGCCAGCAGTGGACAGGCGGATACGCAGTATTTT.

In this sample, this clonotype turned up a few times. V is TRBV2 and J is TRBJ2-4, with 12 positions matching TRBD2. There are 14 residues in the CDR3. Germline V gives CDR1 SNHLY, CDR2 FYNNEI. The J segment lost 6 bases and the V segment lost 4 bases, leaving 1 base of the junction unmatched. CDR3 bases: TGTGCCAGCAGTGCGACTAGCGGGGGAAACATTCAGTACTTC. It specifies CASSATSGGNIQYF.

The CDR3 region has the DNA TGTGCCAGCAGTCCCATGACCGGAAGGAGAGATACGCAGTATTTT. Translated: CASSPMTGRRDTQYF. The V and J genes are TRBV12-3 or TRBV12-4 and TRBJ2-3; D remains unclear. This CDR3 region has 15 residues. V was clipped by 5 bases and J by 5 bases, with 17 bases between them.

The table lists this clonotype with a few counts. The chain recombines TRBV24-1 with TRBJ2-3; D not certain. Germline CDR1 is KGHDR and CDR2 is SFDVKD. Trimming took 1 base from V and 4 from J, leaving 14 bases between them. CDR3 length: 16 amino acids. CDR3 loop: CATSDLTPEGSDTQYF. The CDR3 DNA is TGTGCCACCAGTGATTTAACGCCCGAAGGCTCAGATACGCAGTATTTT.

The chain carries TRBV28 and TRBJ1-2, with D unclear. V was shortened by 2 bases and J by 8 bases, with 9 bases between the two germline ends. Germline V lookup: CDR1 MDHEN, CDR2 SYDVKM. The length of the CDR3 is 12 residues. The CDR3 DNA reads TGTGCCAGCAGTTTAACAGCTCGGGGCTACACCTTC. Protein sequence: CASSLTARGYTF.

The rearrangement uses TRBV20-1 and TRBJ2-2; D tentatively reads TRBD1 or TRBD2 (6 bases each). CDR3 size: 16 residues. Per the germline V gene, CDR1 is DFQATT and CDR2 is SNEGSKA (reference sequence). The germline V and J ends were trimmed by 0 bases and 4 bases, with 15 bases remaining between them. The CDR3 is CSARDNRGAGTGELFF. In nucleotides, the CDR3 is TGCAGTGCTAGAGATAATAGGGGGGCAGGCACCGGGGAGCTGTTTTTT.

The CDR3 nucleotides are TGTGCCAGCAGCATCGGGACAGTGAGCACAGATACGCAGTATTTT. As protein: CASSIGTVSTDTQYF. The genes are TRBV7-9 and TRBJ2-3, with 7 bases that match TRBD1. CDR1 SEHNR and CDR2 FQNEAQ come from the germline V gene (reference sequence). Trimming at V came to 5 bases and at J to 0 bases, leaving 5 bases not matched to a gene. CDR3 size: 15 residues.

The chain links TRBV27 to TRBJ2-7, with 9 bases that match TRBD2. V was pared by 4 bases and J by 1 base, with 5 bases of the junction left unmatched. This CDR3 is 15 amino acids long. Germline CDR1 reads MNHEY; CDR2 reads SMNVEV (reference sequence). CDR3 in amino acids: CASSSILAGSYEQYF. The CDR3 region has the DNA TGTGCCAGCAGTTCAATTCTAGCGGGGTCCTACGAGCAGTACTTC.

The chain combines TRBV11-2 with TRBJ2-4; unclear D gene. The germline V gene encodes CDR1 SGHAT and CDR2 FQNNGV. V was trimmed by 5 bases and J by 0 bases, leaving 8 bases between them. This CDR3 contains 14 residues. The CDR3 DNA reads TGTGCCAGCAGCCCTCTAGGAGCCAAAAACATTCAGTACTTC. This codes for CASSPLGAKNIQYF. The variable domain in full, completed from reference TRBV11-2 and TRBJ2-4, reads EAGVAQSPRYKIIEKRQSVAFWCNPISGHATLYWYQQILGQGPKLLIQFQNNGVVDDSQLPKDRFSAERLKGVDSTLKIQPAKLEDSAVYLCASSPLGAKNIQYFGAGTRLSVL.

This rearrangement joins TRBV7-2 to TRBJ1-4, with 10 positions matching TRBD1. V shed 4 bases, J shed 8 bases, and the junction held 7 bases outside the gene matches. There are 15 residues in the CDR3. Germline V lookup: CDR1 SGHTA, CDR2 FQGNSA. CDR3 bases: TGTGCCAGCAGCTCCCCGGGACAGGGGTTAGAAAAACTGTTTTTT. It is translated as CASSSPGQGLEKLFF.

This clonotype was detected a few times. J is TRBJ1-1 and V is TRBV18; tentative D call: TRBD1 (5 bases). CDR3 length: 14 amino acids. V lost 3 bases, J lost 5 bases, and 13 bases lay in between. Germline V gene lookup returns CDR1 KGHSH and CDR2 LQKENI. The CDR3 region is CASSPQGRGTEAFF. The CDR3, as DNA: TGTGCCAGCTCACCCCAGGGACGGGGAACTGAAGCTTTCTTT.

The rearrangement uses TRBV5-5 and TRBJ2-6; perhaps TRBD2 as D (6 bases). The V gene's germline CDR1 is SGHKS and CDR2 YYEKEE (reference sequence). The CDR3 is 19 amino acids. V gave up 1 base and J gave up 0 bases, with 17 bases separating them. The CDR3 reads CASSLSLVAAISGANVLTF. The CDR3 bases are TGTGCCAGCAGCTTGTCGTTGGTAGCGGCTATCTCTGGGGCCAACGTCCTGACTTTC.

Only a few counts were recorded for this clonotype. V gene TRBV12-3 or TRBV12-4 combines with J gene TRBJ1-1; D not certain. The CDR3 length is 12 residues. Trimming left V 3 bases short and J 7 bases short, with 9 bases between. For the CDR3, the DNA is TGTGCCAGCAGTTTGTTGGACGGTGAAGCTTTCTTT. Translating gives CASSLLDGEAFF.

This clonotype was picked up a small number of times. This chain connects TRBV12-3 or TRBV12-4 to TRBJ2-3; perhaps TRBD1 as D (5 bases). V was cut by 4 bases and J by 0 bases, with 8 bases left in between. The CDR3 covers 14 residues. The CDR3 nucleotides are TGTGCCAGCAGTTGGGGCACTAGCACAGATACGCAGTATTTT. Translating gives CASSWGTSTDTQYF.

The rearrangement joins TRBV28 to TRBJ2-1; perhaps TRBD2 as D (5 bases). The CDR3 runs to 14 residues. V gave up 5 bases and J gave up 5 bases, with 13 bases separating them. Germline CDR1 and CDR2: MDHEN and SYDVKM. The CDR3 DNA reads as TGTGCCAGCAGTGCCCCTACTAGAAACAATGAGCAGTTCTTC. As protein: CASSAPTRNNEQFF.

The CDR3 sequence is CSPFNGKWADTQYF. For the CDR3, the DNA is TGCAGTCCCTTTAATGGCAAATGGGCAGATACGCAGTATTTT. V gene TRBV20-1 combines with J gene TRBJ2-3; no firm D call. Germline CDR1 reads DFQATT; CDR2 reads SNEGSKA (reference sequence). Between the trimmed V and J ends, which lost 8 bases and 4 bases, there was a span of 19 bases. This CDR3 region has 14 residues.

The V and J genes are TRBV5-5 and TRBJ1-5, with 7 positions matching TRBD1. The CDR3 extends over 15 amino acids. The V gene end was trimmed by 2 bases and the J gene end by 3 bases; junction bases not matched to a gene: 5. Germline assignment: CDR1 SGHKS and CDR2 YYEKEE (reference sequence). The CDR3 loop is CASSFSTGNNQPQHF. Written as DNA, the CDR3 is TGTGCCAGCAGCTTTTCGACAGGGAACAATCAGCCCCAGCATTTT. Filled out from reference TRBV5-5 and TRBJ1-5, the complete variable domain reads DAGVTQSPTHLIKTRGQQVTLRCSPISGHKSVSWYQQVLGQGPQFIFQYYEKEERGRGNFPDRFSARQFPNYSSELNVNALLLGDSALYLCASSFSTGNNQPQHFGDGTRLSIL.

This chain uses TRBV7-2 with TRBJ1-2, with TRBD1 matching 9 bases. The length of the CDR3 is 15 residues. From germline, CDR1 is SGHTA and CDR2 FQGNSA. Germline trimming cut 5 bases from V and 4 bases from J; bases unmatched to any gene: 8. The DNA for the CDR3 is TGTGCCAGCAGCCCCCAAACAGGGGGCTCCTATGGCTACACCTTC. This codes for CASSPQTGGSYGYTF.

CDR3 loop: CSVVFLRRETDTQYF. The DNA for the CDR3 is TGCAGCGTTGTGTTCTTAAGACGCGAGACAGATACGCAGTATTTT. The genes are TRBV29-1 and TRBJ2-3, with D uncertain. The CDR3 has 15 residues. Trimming cost V 4 bases and J 3 bases, with 17 bases left between them. Germline lookup yields CDR1 SQVTM and CDR2 ANQGSEA.

This chain connects TRBV28 to TRBJ1-1; possibly TRBD1 for D (5 bases). Germline V CDR1 and CDR2: MDHEN, SYDVKM. The CDR3 length is 14 residues. Trimming pared 6 bases from V and 1 base from J, leaving 12 bases between. The CDR3 DNA follows: TGTGCCAGCAGAAAGGCGGGACGGAACACTGAAGCTTTCTTT. Translating gives CASRKAGRNTEAFF.

The gene calls are TRBV20-1 and TRBJ1-1; no clear D gene. Germline CDR1 reads DFQATT; CDR2 reads SNEGSKA (reference sequence). V gave up 0 bases and J gave up 5 bases, with 16 bases separating them. The CDR3 loop spans 15 amino acids. CDR3 region: CSARDPHTAETEAFF. CDR3 coding DNA: TGCAGTGCTAGAGACCCCCACACGGCGGAAACTGAAGCTTTCTTT.

At least ten counts were recorded for this clonotype. This chain links TRBV9 with TRBJ2-3; D uncertain. V lost 3 bases, J lost 9 bases, and 8 bases lay in between. Germline loops: CDR1 SGDLS, CDR2 YYNGEE. The CDR3 is made up of 11 amino acids. The CDR3 DNA follows: TGTGCCAGCAGCGGCGCGTCCACGCAGTATTTT. Amino acid sequence: CASSGASTQYF.

This clonotype was picked up a small number of times. The J gene is TRBJ2-7, the V gene TRBV20-1; 8 bases fit TRBD2. Germline V gene lookup returns CDR1 DFQATT and CDR2 SNEGSKA (reference sequence). The CDR3 is made up of 13 amino acids. The J segment lost 3 bases and the V segment lost 6 bases, leaving 7 bases of the junction unmatched. The CDR3 region is CSAQRENNYEQYF. DNA for the CDR3: TGCAGTGCCCAGCGGGAGAATAACTACGAGCAGTACTTC.

This clonotype was recorded many times. The CDR3 sequence: CASSPFWGPGNIQYF. CDR3 nucleotides: TGTGCCAGCAGCCCGTTCTGGGGACCGGGAAACATTCAGTACTTC. The gene calls are TRBV9 and TRBJ2-4; D may be TRBD1 or TRBD2 (5 bases each). Germline assignment: CDR1 SGDLS and CDR2 YYNGEE. V was trimmed by 4 bases and J by 6 bases, leaving 17 bases between them. CDR3 length equals 15 residues. The entire variable domain, with the rest obtained from reference TRBV9 and TRBJ2-4, is as follows: DSGVTQTPKHLITATGQRVTLRCSPRSGDLSVYWYQQSLDQGLQFLIQYYNGEERAKGNILERFSAQQFPDLHSELNLSSLELGDSALYFCASSPFWGPGNIQYFGAGTRLSVL.